Presented here are 24 T cell receptor beta chains from one specimen sequenced in a study of blood T cell repertoires in COVID-19. This table comes from immunoSEQ multiplex PCR, and its TCRdb copy is limited to in-frame clones, with some not included. The table shows hundreds of thousands of clones, with roughly 85% occurring only once. What was sequenced was peripheral blood. These receptors were obtained from a man aged 45-65 years with active or convalescent COVID-19.

The chain carries TRBV2 and TRBJ2-7; tentative D call: TRBD2 (6 bases). V was shortened by 6 bases and J by 0 bases, with 12 bases between the two germline ends. The CDR3 loop spans 14 amino acids. Per the germline V gene, CDR1 is SNHLY and CDR2 is FYNNEI. The CDR3 region is CASSIAVSSYEQYF. Here the CDR3 DNA reads TGTGCCAGCAGCATAGCGGTAAGCTCCTACGAGCAGTACTTC. Combining the CDR3 with reference TRBV2 and TRBJ2-7 gives the whole variable domain EPEVTQTPSHQVTQMGQEVILRCVPISNHLYFYWYRQILGQKVEFLVSFYNNEISEKSEIFDDQFSVERPDGSNFTLKIRSTKLEDSAMYFCASSIAVSSYEQYFGPGTRLTVT.

To note about this clone: This sample also contains other DNA sequences that code for the same CDR3. The rearrangement joins TRBV18 to TRBJ1-2; D possibly corresponds to TRBD1 (5 bases). Between the trimmed V and J ends, which lost 3 bases and 4 bases, there was a span of 12 bases. The CDR3 loop spans 14 amino acids. Germline V gene lookup returns CDR1 KGHSH and CDR2 LQKENI. The CDR3 region has the DNA TGTGCCAGCTCACCTAGCAGGGATTTCTATGGCTACACCTTC. Protein product: CASSPSRDFYGYTF.

The chain couples TRBV29-1 to TRBJ2-1; D is perhaps TRBD1 (5 bases). The CDR3 is made up of 12 amino acids. V was cut by 7 bases and J by 4 bases, with 11 bases left in between. The germline V gene encodes CDR1 SQVTM and CDR2 ANQGSEA. CDR3 loop: CSGITGYNEQFF. CDR3 sequence (DNA): TGCAGCGGGATTACAGGTTACAATGAGCAGTTCTTC.

This chain connects TRBV2 to TRBJ2-7; the match to TRBD2 covers 9 bases. The CDR3 runs 15 residues. The junction had 6 bases not matched to a gene; V was cut back by 4 bases and J by 2 bases. The germline V gene encodes CDR1 SNHLY and CDR2 FYNNEI. CDR3 sequence (DNA): TGTGCCAGCAGTGCAGGACTAGCGACAACCTACGAGCAGTACTTC. Amino acid sequence: CASSAGLATTYEQYF.

This rearrangement joins TRBV30 to TRBJ1-5, with D hard to call. V was trimmed by 0 bases and J by 0 bases, leaving 12 bases between them. This CDR3 has 16 residues. Germline CDR1 reads GTSNPN; CDR2 reads SVGIG (reference sequence). In DNA form, the CDR3 reads TGTGCCTGGAGTGTGGGCAGAATCGATAGCAATCAGCCCCAGCATTTT. This codes for CAWSVGRIDSNQPQHF.

This clone was observed once. This chain joins TRBV28 and TRBJ1-6, with 7 bases fitting TRBD1. The V segment lost 6 bases and the J segment 4 bases; nucleotides outside the gene matches: 9. The CDR3 sequence is 16 residues long. Germline CDR1 is MDHEN and CDR2 is SYDVKM. CDR3 region: CASRPTGEGYNSPLHF. CDR3 sequence (DNA): TGTGCCAGCAGACCAACAGGGGAAGGATATAATTCACCCCTCCACTTT.

CDR3 nucleotides: TGCAGCGTTGAAGCCGTAACTGGGGCCAACGTCCTGACTTTC. Encoded protein: CSVEAVTGANVLTF. J is TRBJ2-6 and V is TRBV29-1; D is uncertain. This CDR3 is 14 amino acids long. Germline V gene lookup returns CDR1 SQVTM and CDR2 ANQGSEA. The V end lost 1 base, the J end lost 2 bases, and 6 bases lay between the germline ends.

This clone was seen a few times. The chain links TRBV29-1 to TRBJ2-1; D unresolved. The germline CDR1 and CDR2 sequences are SQVTM and ANQGSEA. The CDR3 extends over 12 amino acids. V shed 4 bases and J shed 4 bases, with 8 bases lying between them. In nucleotides, the CDR3 is TGCAGCGTTGGGCCCCAATACAATGAGCAGTTCTTC. It translates to CSVGPQYNEQFF.

This chain connects TRBV21-1 to TRBJ1-3. TRBV21-1 is a pseudogene. The CDR3 has 16 residues. In DNA form, the CDR3 reads TGTGCCAGCAGCAAAGTTGCGGGTTACTCTGGAAACACCATATATTTT. The encoded protein is CASSKVAGYSGNTIYF.

The chain has TRBV19 and TRBJ1-1, with D uncertain. This CDR3 comprises 11 residues. V lost 8 bases and J lost 9, with 13 bases in between. Germline V gene data show CDR1 as LNHDA and CDR2 as SQIVND (reference sequence). CDR3 amino acids: CASYEAFQAFF. CDR3 nucleotide sequence: TGTGCCAGTTATGAAGCCTTCCAAGCTTTCTTT.

The V call is TRBV5-6, the J call TRBJ1-5; 10 positions match TRBD1. V gave up 3 bases and J gave up 7 bases; unmatched junction bases: 7. Per germline, CDR1 SGHDT and CDR2 YYEEEE. The CDR3 sequence is 15 residues long. DNA for the CDR3: TGTGCCAGCAGCTCAAGACAGGGGGCGAGACAGCCCCAGCATTTT. Encoded protein: CASSSRQGARQPQHF.

CDR3 protein: CASAGTSRDEQYF. CDR3 DNA sequence: TGCGCCAGCGCAGGGACTAGCCGCGACGAGCAGTACTTC. The chain carries TRBV5-1 and TRBJ2-7; the match to TRBD2 covers 9 bases. This CDR3 region has 13 residues. Germline V lookup: CDR1 SGHRS, CDR2 YFSETQ. After removal of 7 bases from V and 5 bases from J, the junction contained 7 bases not matched to a gene.

The chain is built from TRBV6-2 or TRBV6-3 and TRBJ2-7, with TRBD1 matching over 8 bases. This CDR3 has 15 residues. CDR1 is MNHEY, CDR2 SVGEGT, per germline. The J segment lost 5 bases and the V segment lost 2 bases, leaving 8 bases of the junction unmatched. CDR3: CASSYGAGGYHEQYF. DNA for the CDR3: TGTGCCAGCAGTTACGGAGCAGGGGGCTATCACGAGCAGTACTTC.

This chain connects TRBV7-9 to TRBJ1-2, with 7 bases lining up with TRBD1. The germline V gene has CDR1 SEHNR and CDR2 FQNEAQ (reference sequence). The V and J ends lost 7 bases and 6 bases, in that order; junction bases with no gene match: 8. The CDR3 is 13 residues long. CDR3 in amino acids: CASNLPGTDGYTF. CDR3 nucleotides: TGTGCCAGCAACCTACCCGGGACAGATGGCTACACCTTC.

The V gene is TRBV9, the J gene TRBJ2-2, with TRBD2 identical over 10 bases. Germline V gene sequence: CDR1 SGDLS, CDR2 YYNGEE. This CDR3 has 17 amino acids. Unmatched junction bases numbered 9, after V lost 3 bases and J lost 4 bases. The CDR3 loop is CASSAPSSGSGTGELFF. The CDR3 DNA follows: TGTGCCAGCAGCGCTCCCTCTAGCGGGAGTGGCACCGGGGAGCTGTTTTTT.

The chain is built from TRBV21-1 and TRBJ2-2; the table's D call, TRBD2, was not checked against the DNA. TRBV21-1 is termed a pseudogene. The CDR3 has 18 residues. The CDR3 nucleotides read TGTGCCAGCAGCCCACACCTCCGACTAGCGGGGGCGGCCGGGGAGCTGTTTTTT. Its translation: CASSPHLRLAGAAGELFF.

This chain links TRBV1 with TRBJ2-2; the DNA was not used to check the table's D call, TRBD2. TRBV1 is flagged as a pseudogene. CDR3 length equals 16 residues. The CDR3 reads CTSSQHRGGAPGELFF. CDR3 DNA: TGCACCAGCAGCCAACACCGCGGGGGAGCCCCCGGGGAGCTGTTTTTT.

The chain recombines TRBV11-3 with TRBJ1-1, with D perhaps matching TRBD1 (5 bases). V lost 6 bases, J lost 0 bases, and 17 bases lay in between. CDR1 is SGHNT, CDR2 YENEEA, per germline. This CDR3 has 16 residues. The CDR3 nucleotides read TGTGCCAGCAGGCCTCCGGGACTGATCATGAACACTGAAGCTTTCTTT. Translating it yields CASRPPGLIMNTEAFF.

The J gene is TRBJ1-3, the V gene TRBV6-6; a possible D gene is TRBD1 (5 bases). CDR1 is MNHNY, CDR2 SVGAGI, per germline (reference sequence). The CDR3 spans 13 residues. Trimming removed 5 bases at V and 4 bases at J, with 9 bases between. DNA for the CDR3: TGTGCCAGCAGTCGAGACAGAGGAAACACCATATATTTT. Its protein product is CASSRDRGNTIYF.

The rearrangement links TRBV27 to TRBJ1-6; TRBD1 is a possible D gene (5 bases). V lost 6 bases and J lost 8, with 14 bases in between. CDR1 and CDR2 from the germline V gene are MNHEY and SMNVEV (reference sequence). This CDR3 contains 14 residues. The CDR3 bases are TGTGCCAGCAGGGCGGGGGTCTCGGATTCACCCCTCCACTTT. Protein: CASRAGVSDSPLHF.

This clone was detected once. V is TRBV3-1 (or the pseudogene TRBV3-2) and J is TRBJ2-5; tentatively, D is TRBD1 (6 bases). Trimming took 0 bases from V and 5 from J, leaving 13 bases between them. This CDR3 contains 15 residues. The germline V gene has CDR1 LGHDT and CDR2 YNNKEL (reference sequence). The CDR3 is CASSQDPSRGETQYF. The CDR3, as DNA: TGTGCCAGCAGCCAAGATCCTTCCAGGGGCGAGACCCAGTACTTC.

The gene calls are TRBV28 and TRBJ1-4, with 9 bases identical to TRBD1. In germline, CDR1 is MDHEN, CDR2 SYDVKM. The V segment lost 4 bases and the J segment 3 bases; nucleotides outside the gene matches: 3. The CDR3 is made up of 15 amino acids. This CDR3 reads CASSSGQGPNEKLFF. The CDR3 DNA sequence: TGTGCCAGCAGTTCCGGACAGGGGCCTAATGAAAAACTGTTTTTT.

The J gene is TRBJ2-7, the V gene TRBV6-2 or TRBV6-3; D call uncertain. CDR1 MNHEY and CDR2 SVGEGT come from the germline V gene. CDR3 length: 13 residues. Trimming stripped 0 bases from V and 2 bases from J, with 5 bases between. Here the CDR3 reads CASSYSSTYEQYF. The CDR3 DNA follows: TGTGCCAGCAGTTACTCTTCAACCTACGAGCAGTACTTC.

This clone occurred once. V usage is TRBV6-5 and J usage is TRBJ1-1, with D maybe TRBD1 (5 bases). This CDR3 is 15 amino acids long. Germline values: CDR1 MNHEY, CDR2 SVGAGI. V lost 6 bases, J lost 5 bases, and 19 bases lay in between. CDR3 in amino acids: CASRKLGAPITEAFF. CDR3 in DNA: TGTGCCAGCAGGAAATTAGGGGCTCCCATAACTGAAGCTTTCTTT.